The T cell receptor (beta chain) described here comes from a study of blood T cell repertoires in COVID-19. Study-level background: Researchers got acute and convalescent COVID-19 samples from the United States, Italy and Spain. PBMCs, B-cell-depleted T cells, or T cells provided the cDNA or gDNA that made up the material.

Methods used by the authors: Reference gene primer amplification yielded estimated nucleated cell counts. Here immunoSEQ multiplex PCR was the method, and the copy in TCRdb shows in-frame clones only, minus some. For V, J and clone size, that table is used; D and trimming come from the DNA. The table shows 55,000 to 75,000 clones, with around nine tenths occurring only once. The material sequenced was peripheral blood. This clonotype was sampled from a human donor with active COVID-19. The donor label of this sample is uncertain.

As DNA, the CDR3 is TGTGCCAGCAGCTTTCGCGCCCGGAATTCACCCCTCCACTTT. Residues: CASSFRARNSPLHF. J is TRBJ1-6 and V is TRBV11-2; D unclear. With 3 bases removed from V and 7 bases from J, the gap between germline ends came to 10 bases. The CDR3 length is 14 residues. CDR1 is SGHAT, CDR2 FQNNGV, per germline.